Detailed here is one T cell receptor (beta chain). The antigen is not known. The source of the sample is a study of cytomegalovirus exposure and HLA in healthy donors. Study-wide results and limits: It was reported that TCR beta sequences correctly inferred the HLA-A and HLA-B alleles for most subjects.

This CDR3 comprises 14 residues. The germline V gene encodes CDR1 SGHRS and CDR2 YFSETQ. V was pared by 4 bases and J by 6 bases, with 9 bases of the junction left unmatched. Use of 60 Vbeta and 13 Jbeta primers characterized the PCR. Here immunoSEQ multiplex PCR was the method, and the copy in TCRdb shows in-frame clones only, minus some. This sample lists 140,000 to 150,000 clones; its ten largest clones have 0.9% to 1%. The genes are TRBV5-1 and TRBJ2-7; 8 bases line up with TRBD1. The sample comprised PBMCs. The sequence came from a male donor in good health and CMV-seronegative. The CDR3 is CASSVAQGAGEQYF. The CDR3 coding sequence is TGCGCCAGCAGCGTCGCCCAGGGGGCGGGCGAGCAGTACTTC.